Listed below are T cell receptor beta chains from one sample, sequenced in a study of T-cell memory formation after mild COVID-19. A single record per CDR3 protein comes from TCRdb applying MiXCR to the 5' RACE reads. This sample yields 340,000 or so distinct CDR3 sequences, of which over 10% are seen a single time; roughly a fifth belongs to the top ten. Sequencing used PBMCs or a T cell subset sorted from them (not recorded which). All receptors come from a man aged 18 to 30 who had mild COVID-19 (a few samples of this study predate the infection). Cell type and time point are not known. Each CDR3 is given with its conserved first and last residue. The order of the fields is V gene, D gene, J gene, clone size, CDR3 DNA, CDR3 protein. D genes are given only for firm matches. Not every row has a clone size; where given, it reads once, few, many or a size class.

v_gene: TRBV14
d_gene: .
j_gene: TRBJ2-3
abundance: .
CDR3nt: TGTGCCAGCAGCGCCGACCGGGCAGATACGCAGTATTTT
CDR3aa: CASSADRADTQYF

v_gene: TRBV9
d_gene: .
j_gene: TRBJ1-1
abundance: many
CDR3nt: TGTGCCAGCAGCCCACAGGGTGTCCCGGACACTGAAGCTTTCTTT
CDR3aa: CASSPQGVPDTEAFF

v_gene: TRBV7-2
d_gene: .
j_gene: TRBJ2-3
abundance: many
CDR3nt: TGTGCCAGCAGCTCAACCTGGGGTTCTAGCACAGATACGCAGTATTTT
CDR3aa: CASSSTWGSSTDTQYF

v_gene: TRBV7-9
d_gene: TRBD1
j_gene: TRBJ2-7
abundance: .
CDR3nt: TGTGCCAGCAGCGAAATCCCGGGACAGGGAAACGAGCAGTACTTC
CDR3aa: CASSEIPGQGNEQYF

v_gene: TRBV12-3/TRBV12-4
d_gene: .
j_gene: TRBJ1-5
abundance: few
CDR3nt: TGTGCCAGCGAGGCACAGCTCAATCAGCCCCAGCATTTT
CDR3aa: CASEAQLNQPQHF

v_gene: TRBV9
d_gene: TRBD1
j_gene: TRBJ2-2
abundance: .
CDR3nt: TGTGCCAGCAGCGTCGGGACAGGGAACGCCGGGGAGCTGTTTTTT
CDR3aa: CASSVGTGNAGELFF

v_gene: TRBV5-1
d_gene: TRBD2
j_gene: TRBJ2-3
abundance: few
CDR3nt: TGCGCCAGCAGCTTTGCTAGCGGGGGGGCCACAGATACGCAGTATTTT
CDR3aa: CASSFASGGATDTQYF

v_gene: TRBV7-3
d_gene: TRBD2
j_gene: TRBJ2-5
abundance: .
CDR3nt: TGTGCCAGCAGCCGAAGTAGCGGGGCCCCCAGGGAGACCCAGTACTTC
CDR3aa: CASSRSSGAPRETQYF

v_gene: TRBV7-2
d_gene: TRBD2
j_gene: TRBJ2-5
abundance: many
CDR3nt: TGTGCCAGCAGCCCGACTAGCGGGGTTCAAGAGACCCAGTACTTC
CDR3aa: CASSPTSGVQETQYF

v_gene: TRBV28
d_gene: .
j_gene: TRBJ1-1
abundance: few
CDR3nt: TGTGCCAGCAGACTCAATTTGGGGGCTGAAGCTTTCTTT
CDR3aa: CASRLNLGAEAFF

v_gene: TRBV20-1
d_gene: TRBD1
j_gene: TRBJ2-5
abundance: few
CDR3nt: TGCAGTGCTCTGGACAGGGGTAATGTGGAGACCCAGTACTTC
CDR3aa: CSALDRGNVETQYF

v_gene: TRBV12-3/TRBV12-4
d_gene: .
j_gene: TRBJ2-5
abundance: few
CDR3nt: TGTGCCAGCACTCACGAGGACAGACAAGAGACCCAGTACTTC
CDR3aa: CASTHEDRQETQYF

v_gene: TRBV10-2
d_gene: .
j_gene: TRBJ2-5
abundance: few
CDR3nt: TGCGCCAGCAGTGTCGTGGGGGGCCGGCAAGAGACCCAGTACTTC
CDR3aa: CASSVVGGRQETQYF

v_gene: TRBV7-9
d_gene: TRBD2
j_gene: TRBJ2-1
abundance: few
CDR3nt: TGTGCCAGCAGCTTTACCGCCGGGACTAGCGGCTACAATGAGCAGTTCTTC
CDR3aa: CASSFTAGTSGYNEQFF

v_gene: TRBV3-1
d_gene: .
j_gene: TRBJ1-2
abundance: .
CDR3nt: TGTGCCAGCAGCCCCACAGGCCCGCAGAGGAGCTACACCTTC
CDR3aa: CASSPTGPQRSYTF

v_gene: TRBV7-2
d_gene: TRBD1
j_gene: TRBJ2-5
abundance: .
CDR3nt: TGTGCCAGCACCCCGGACAGGGGAGGAGAGACCCAGTACTTC
CDR3aa: CASTPDRGGETQYF

v_gene: TRBV7-3
d_gene: .
j_gene: TRBJ1-1
abundance: many
CDR3nt: TGTGCCAGCAGCTTTAGCGGCACGAACACTGAAGCTTTCTTT
CDR3aa: CASSFSGTNTEAFF

v_gene: TRBV4-3
d_gene: TRBD2
j_gene: TRBJ2-3
abundance: .
CDR3nt: TGCGCCAGCAGCCAGTTAGCGGGGGGCAACACAGATACGCAGTATTTT
CDR3aa: CASSQLAGGNTDTQYF

v_gene: TRBV12-5
d_gene: .
j_gene: TRBJ2-7
abundance: few
CDR3nt: TGTGCTAGTGGTTTGAGGGTGGCGCGAGGAGGCTACGAGCAGTACTTC
CDR3aa: CASGLRVARGGYEQYF

v_gene: TRBV10-1
d_gene: TRBD1
j_gene: TRBJ2-5
abundance: .
CDR3nt: TGCGCCAGCAGTAATGACAGGGTAGGAGAGACCCAGTACTTC
CDR3aa: CASSNDRVGETQYF

v_gene: TRBV7-8
d_gene: .
j_gene: TRBJ2-5
abundance: many
CDR3nt: TGTGCCAGCAGCAGGGGGCGGGGGGTCCAAGAGACCCAGTACTTC
CDR3aa: CASSRGRGVQETQYF

v_gene: TRBV7-9
d_gene: .
j_gene: TRBJ1-2
abundance: few
CDR3nt: TGTGCCAGCAGACCGGGGCGAGAGGGGCCAGGGCTATATGGCTACACCTTC
CDR3aa: CASRPGREGPGLYGYTF

v_gene: TRBV7-2
d_gene: .
j_gene: TRBJ1-2
abundance: .
CDR3nt: TGTGCCAGCAGCGGCGGGACGGCTAACTATGGCTACACCTTC
CDR3aa: CASSGGTANYGYTF

v_gene: TRBV5-1
d_gene: .
j_gene: TRBJ1-1
abundance: many
CDR3nt: TGCGCCAGCAGCCCCCGTCCCGGGGATCGGGCTTTCTTT
CDR3aa: CASSPRPGDRAFF

v_gene: TRBV6-2/TRBV6-3
d_gene: .
j_gene: TRBJ1-1
abundance: .
CDR3nt: TGTGCCAGCAGTTCGTGGATGAACACTGAAGCTTTCTTT
CDR3aa: CASSSWMNTEAFF

v_gene: TRBV12-3/TRBV12-4
d_gene: .
j_gene: TRBJ2-5
abundance: many
CDR3nt: TGTGCCAGCAGGCGACAGGCCCTGTTGGGAGAGACCCAGTACTTC
CDR3aa: CASRRQALLGETQYF

v_gene: TRBV2
d_gene: .
j_gene: TRBJ1-2
abundance: .
CDR3nt: TGTGCCAGCAGTGAACAGGGGAACTATGGCTACACCTTC
CDR3aa: CASSEQGNYGYTF

v_gene: TRBV6-5
d_gene: .
j_gene: TRBJ1-1
abundance: many
CDR3nt: TGTGCCAGCAGGTTCCCTGGCACTGAAGCTTTCTTT
CDR3aa: CASRFPGTEAFF

v_gene: TRBV15
d_gene: .
j_gene: TRBJ2-1
abundance: .
CDR3nt: TGTGCCACCAGCGTGCCCCGGGGCAATGAGCAGTTCTTC
CDR3aa: CATSVPRGNEQFF

v_gene: TRBV4-1
d_gene: .
j_gene: TRBJ1-6
abundance: few
CDR3nt: TGCGCCAGCGGATTTCATAATTCACCCCTCCACTTT
CDR3aa: CASGFHNSPLHF

v_gene: TRBV4-3
d_gene: .
j_gene: TRBJ1-2
abundance: .
CDR3nt: TGCGCCAGCAGCCAAGCCGTCACAGGGAACTATGGCTACACCTTC
CDR3aa: CASSQAVTGNYGYTF

v_gene: TRBV5-1
d_gene: .
j_gene: TRBJ1-5
abundance: .
CDR3nt: TGCGCCAGCAGCCTGGCGGGACAAGATCAGCCCCAGCATTTT
CDR3aa: CASSLAGQDQPQHF

v_gene: TRBV18
d_gene: .
j_gene: TRBJ1-6
abundance: .
CDR3nt: TGTGCCAGCTCGGGAGGGGCTAGCTCCTATAATTCACCCCTCCACTTT
CDR3aa: CASSGGASSYNSPLHF

v_gene: TRBV12-3/TRBV12-4
d_gene: TRBD2
j_gene: TRBJ2-1
abundance: few
CDR3nt: TGTGCCAGCAACCATAGGACTAGCGGGGGGGCCCTATCCTACAATGAGCAGTTCTTC
CDR3aa: CASNHRTSGGALSYNEQFF

v_gene: TRBV5-1
d_gene: .
j_gene: TRBJ1-1
abundance: few
CDR3nt: TGCGCCAGCAGCTTGGCTCAGGGGAGGGACACTGAAGCTTTCTTT
CDR3aa: CASSLAQGRDTEAFF

v_gene: TRBV27
d_gene: .
j_gene: TRBJ1-2
abundance: .
CDR3nt: TGTGCCAGCAGTTTATCAGTGGGGTTGACGTATGGCTACACCTTC
CDR3aa: CASSLSVGLTYGYTF

v_gene: TRBV4-3
d_gene: TRBD1
j_gene: TRBJ2-3
abundance: .
CDR3nt: TGCGCCAGCAGCCAAGCGTGGGACAGGGGGACTCTTGATACGCAGTATTTT
CDR3aa: CASSQAWDRGTLDTQYF

v_gene: TRBV6-2/TRBV6-3
d_gene: .
j_gene: TRBJ2-1
abundance: .
CDR3nt: TGTGCCAGCAGTTACTCAATAGCGGCTTTGGAGGGGAATGAGCAGTTCTTC
CDR3aa: CASSYSIAALEGNEQFF

v_gene: TRBV2
d_gene: TRBD1
j_gene: TRBJ2-5
abundance: few
CDR3nt: TGTGCCAGCATGGGACGTCGGACAGGGGGAGAGACCCAGTACTTC
CDR3aa: CASMGRRTGGETQYF

v_gene: TRBV7-9
d_gene: .
j_gene: TRBJ2-7
abundance: .
CDR3nt: TGTGCCAGCAGCCGACAGACGGGCGGCGAGCAGTACTTC
CDR3aa: CASSRQTGGEQYF

v_gene: TRBV5-1
d_gene: .
j_gene: TRBJ2-3
abundance: .
CDR3nt: TGCGCCAGCAGCTCTAACGGACGCACAGATACGCAGTATTTT
CDR3aa: CASSSNGRTDTQYF

v_gene: TRBV5-1
d_gene: .
j_gene: TRBJ2-3
abundance: few
CDR3nt: TGCGCCTCCAAAGAGGGTCGGAGCACAGATACGCAGTATTTT
CDR3aa: CASKEGRSTDTQYF

v_gene: TRBV11-1
d_gene: TRBD1
j_gene: TRBJ2-1
abundance: many
CDR3nt: TGTGCCAGCAGCCCGACAGGGTACAATGAGCAGTTCTTC
CDR3aa: CASSPTGYNEQFF

v_gene: TRBV5-1
d_gene: .
j_gene: TRBJ1-1
abundance: .
CDR3nt: TGCACCAGCCGGAGAGACTCGAACACTGAAGCTTTCTTT
CDR3aa: CTSRRDSNTEAFF

v_gene: TRBV6-2/TRBV6-3
d_gene: TRBD1
j_gene: TRBJ1-2
abundance: .
CDR3nt: TGTGCCAGCAGTTACTCGACAGGGAGCGTATATGGCTACACCTTC
CDR3aa: CASSYSTGSVYGYTF

v_gene: TRBV6-5
d_gene: TRBD1
j_gene: TRBJ2-3
abundance: .
CDR3nt: TGTGCCAGCAGTTACTTTGGGACAGGCACAGATACGCAGTATTTT
CDR3aa: CASSYFGTGTDTQYF

v_gene: TRBV18
d_gene: .
j_gene: TRBJ1-1
abundance: .
CDR3nt: TGTGCCAGCTCACCACGGGAAACTGAAGCTTTCTTT
CDR3aa: CASSPRETEAFF

v_gene: TRBV6-2/TRBV6-3
d_gene: .
j_gene: TRBJ1-4
abundance: few
CDR3nt: TGTGCCAGCAGCCATCCCCGCCGGGGCTTAACAACTAATGAAAAACTGTTTTTT
CDR3aa: CASSHPRRGLTTNEKLFF

v_gene: TRBV7-9
d_gene: .
j_gene: TRBJ2-5
abundance: few
CDR3nt: TGTGCCAGCAGCTGGGGGGACCAAGAGACCCAGTACTTC
CDR3aa: CASSWGDQETQYF

v_gene: TRBV20-1
d_gene: TRBD1
j_gene: TRBJ1-2
abundance: .
CDR3nt: TGCAGTGCTGAGGACAGGGGGTATGGCTACACCTTC
CDR3aa: CSAEDRGYGYTF

v_gene: TRBV14
d_gene: .
j_gene: TRBJ2-1
abundance: few
CDR3nt: TGTGCCAGCAGCCAATTAGGACAGACCTACAATGAGCAGTTCTTC
CDR3aa: CASSQLGQTYNEQFF

v_gene: TRBV7-2
d_gene: TRBD1
j_gene: TRBJ2-7
abundance: .
CDR3nt: TGTGCCAGCAGCCCTGCCGGGACAGGGGTCTACGAGCAGTACTTC
CDR3aa: CASSPAGTGVYEQYF

v_gene: TRBV10-3
d_gene: .
j_gene: TRBJ2-2
abundance: .
CDR3nt: TGTGCCACGACAACGGGTACCGGGGAGCTGTTTTTT
CDR3aa: CATTTGTGELFF